This TCR beta chain was sequenced for a study of cytomegalovirus exposure and HLA in healthy donors. Across the study: Some 77 million unique TCRs from HLA-typed donors were held in an early release of data. Overall study results and limits: V- and J-gene trimming of TCR beta was linked (in a later analysis) to a missense DCLRE1C variant. It has been reported that TCR beta sequences accurately predicted the HLA-A and HLA-B alleles of most subjects. Within an earlier analysis, most TCR beta V segments proved productive either about 87% or about 30% of the time.

V lost 2 bases and J 5 bases, leaving 8 bases between the germline ends. Germline loops: CDR1 SGHNT, CDR2 YYREEE (reference sequence). CDR3 length: 13 amino acids. PCR employed 60 Vbeta and 13 Jbeta primers. Profiling relied on immunoSEQ multiplex PCR, and the TCRdb table lists in-frame clones only, not all of them. This sample yields roughly 80,000 clones, of which under 70% are seen a single time; around 7% belongs to the top ten. As for this clone: Its target is not known.

This sequence joins TRBV5-4 and TRBJ1-3; no clear D gene. The sample was PBMCs. This TCR derives from a woman aged 50 to 60 in good health and CMV-seropositive. The CDR3 DNA follows: TGTGCCAGCAGCTTAGGAGTTCGAAACACCATATATTTT. Amino acids: CASSLGVRNTIYF.